This is a list of T cell receptor beta chains from one sample in a study of OX40 agonist ivuxolimab in advanced cancers. Clones were sequenced by immunoSEQ multiplex PCR, and TCRdb holds only the in-frame ones, with some missing. The table shows 50,000 to 65,000 clones, with approximately 78% occurring only once. The material sequenced was CD4+ or CD8+ T cells sorted from blood, taken in a trial of the OX40 agonist ivuxolimab. These receptors were taken from an adult with an advanced solid tumor such as melanoma, head and neck, liver or kidney cancer. Both conserved end residues are part of each CDR3. The D gene is left open where the match is weak. The size entry is marked missing in some rows and otherwise reads once, few, many or a size class.

v_gene	d_gene	len	abundance	j_gene	CDR3nt	CDR3aa
TRBV5-1	NA	15	NA	TRBJ1-4	TGCGCCAGCAGCCCCGGGGGGTCAACTAATGAAAAACTGTTTTTT	CASSPGGSTNEKLFF
TRBV25-1	NA	15	once	TRBJ1-1	TGTGCCAGCAGTGAATTGGGGGGGAGAGGGACTGAAGCTTTCTTT	CASSELGGRGTEAFF
TRBV6-1	NA	16	NA	TRBJ2-1	TGTGCCAGCAGTGAAGCCGCCAGTAGCTCCTACAATGAGCAGTTCTTC	CASSEAASSSYNEQFF
TRBV2	NA	14	NA	TRBJ2-3	TGTGCCAGCAGAGACCGGAGAGTCGCAGATACGCAGTATTTT	CASRDRRVADTQYF
TRBV7-9	NA	17	NA	TRBJ2-7	TGTGCCAGCAGCTTAGGGGCCGAGGTCTCGGGCCTCTACGAGCAGTACTTC	CASSLGAEVSGLYEQYF
TRBV5-1	TRBD1	15	medium-sized	TRBJ1-5	TGCGCCAGCAGTTCCGGGACAGGGGGCAATCAGCCCCAGCATTTT	CASSSGTGGNQPQHF
TRBV7-2	NA	15	NA	TRBJ1-1	TGTGCCAGCAGCCTGAGCGCGGGGAGGGGGACTGAAGCTTTCTTT	CASSLSAGRGTEAFF
TRBV4-1	TRBD2	17	few	TRBJ2-3	TGCGCCAGCAGCCCGAACGGGGGGGGATCTAGCACAGATACGCAGTATTTT	CASSPNGGGSSTDTQYF
TRBV6-1	NA	14	few	TRBJ2-2	TGTGCCAGCAGTGATCAACTTAACACCGGGGAGCTGTTTTTT	CASSDQLNTGELFF
TRBV7-3	TRBD2	15	NA	TRBJ2-1	TGTGCCAGCAGCTTAACTGGCGGGGGGGCCGATGAGCAGTTCTTC	CASSLTGGGADEQFF
TRBV5-6	NA	13	NA	TRBJ1-4	TGTGCCAGCAGCTTGGTACAGAATGAAAAACTGTTTTTT	CASSLVQNEKLFF
TRBV6-5	TRBD2	14	NA	TRBJ2-5	TGTGCCAGCGAGACTAGCGGGGGGGCGGAGACCCAGTACTTC	CASETSGGAETQYF
TRBV6-1	TRBD1	15	NA	TRBJ2-3	TGTGCCAGCAGTTCCGGACAGGGTATAACAGATACGCAGTATTTT	CASSSGQGITDTQYF
TRBV7-2	NA	15	NA	TRBJ2-7	TGTGCCAGCAGCTTAAGGTTCAGCAGCTCCTACGAGCAGTACTTC	CASSLRFSSSYEQYF
TRBV9	TRBD2	15	NA	TRBJ2-5	TGTGCCAGCAGCCCCAGGACTAGCCCCGAAGAGACCCAGTACTTC	CASSPRTSPEETQYF
TRBV11-3	NA	13	NA	TRBJ2-3	TGTGCCAGCAGCTCGGGGGGCGGCGATACGCAGTATTTT	CASSSGGGDTQYF
TRBV2	NA	15	NA	TRBJ1-3	TGTGCCAGCAGTGAGCCTCAGGTTATTGGAAACACCATATATTTT	CASSEPQVIGNTIYF
TRBV19	NA	14	NA	TRBJ2-3	TGTGCCAGTACTCAAGCGGGCGTGCAAGATACGCAGTATTTT	CASTQAGVQDTQYF
TRBV11-3	TRBD1	14	NA	TRBJ1-6	TGTGCCAGCAGTTACCAGGGGGCACGTTCACCCCTCCACTTT	CASSYQGARSPLHF
TRBV6-1	NA	16	NA	TRBJ2-6	TGTGCCAGCAGTGAAGGATGGGTCTCTGGGGCCAACGTCCTGACTTTC	CASSEGWVSGANVLTF
TRBV13	TRBD1	15	once	TRBJ2-3	TGTGCCAGCAGCCATAGGACAGGGGGCGCAGATACGCAGTATTTT	CASSHRTGGADTQYF
TRBV10-3	NA	13	NA	TRBJ2-7	TGTGCCATCAGGGCCAGACCTAGTGACGAGCAGTACTTC	CAIRARPSDEQYF
TRBV6-1	NA	12	NA	TRBJ1-5	TGTGCCAGCAGCCCGTTGGTAATTCCCCAGCATTTT	CASSPLVIPQHF
TRBV6-5	TRBD1	14	NA	TRBJ2-2	TGTGCCAGCAGTCAGGGGGCGAACACCGGGGAGCTGTTTTTT	CASSQGANTGELFF
TRBV7-9	TRBD1	14	NA	TRBJ1-4	TGTGCCAGCAGCCCGACAGGGGTTGCGGAAAAACTGTTTTTT	CASSPTGVAEKLFF
TRBV6-6	TRBD1	15	once	TRBJ2-7	TGTGCCAGCAGTTATCCACAGGGGGCGGCCTACGAGCAGTACTTC	CASSYPQGAAYEQYF